This record concerns one TCR beta chain sequence. What it binds is unknown. This record belongs to a study of high-grade serous ovarian cancer treatment subgroups. Study context: On average, approximately 14,000 reads and 7,494 unique TCR beta rearrangements were obtained per sample.

Profiled with immunoSEQ multiplex PCR; TCRdb holds only in-frame clones, not every one. In the table there are around 37,000 clones, 79% of which are singletons. Germline values: CDR1 LGHNA, CDR2 YNFKEQ. Trimming stripped 0 bases from V and 4 bases from J, with 16 bases between. The CDR3 extends over 17 amino acids. The tumor samples were collected prior to definitive surgery or chemotherapy. Study-wide results and limits: TCR relatedness rose with neoantigen level and trended with mutation load. Same-patient tumor repertoires overlapped at about 0.11 to 0.85; different patients barely overlapped. Repertoire analysis covered CDR3 alone, not CDR1 or CDR2.

Input material: tumor tissue. The receptor comes from a human donor with high-grade serous ovarian cancer. The rearrangement joins TRBV4-2 to TRBJ2-1, with D unresolved. In DNA, the CDR3 is TGTGCCAGCAGCCAAGAGTACGGCGGTAGCCTTTACAATGAGCAGTTCTTC. Translation: CASSQEYGGSLYNEQFF.